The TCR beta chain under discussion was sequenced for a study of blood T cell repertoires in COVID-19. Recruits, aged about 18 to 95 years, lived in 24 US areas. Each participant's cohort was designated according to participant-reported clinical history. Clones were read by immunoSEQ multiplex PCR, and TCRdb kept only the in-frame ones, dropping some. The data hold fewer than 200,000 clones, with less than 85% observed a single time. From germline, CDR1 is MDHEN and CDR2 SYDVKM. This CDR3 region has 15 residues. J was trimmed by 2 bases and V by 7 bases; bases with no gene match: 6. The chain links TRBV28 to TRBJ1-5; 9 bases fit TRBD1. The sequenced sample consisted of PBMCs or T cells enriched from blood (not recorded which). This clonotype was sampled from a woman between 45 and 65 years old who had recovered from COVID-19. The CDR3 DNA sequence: TGTGCCAGCACGACACAGGGGGCGGGCAATCAGCCCCAGCATTTT. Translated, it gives CASTTQGAGNQPQHF.